The 19 T cell receptor beta chains reported below all come from one sample, sequenced in a study of blood T cell repertoires in COVID-19. The assay was immunoSEQ multiplex PCR, and TCRdb's table has in-frame clones only and misses some. The sample has fewer than 300,000 clones; 80% to 95% are singletons. The sample was PBMCs or T cells enriched from blood (not recorded which). These receptors were taken from a young woman who had recovered from COVID-19.

The chain is built from TRBV7-2 and TRBJ1-1; no firm D call. V was trimmed by 2 bases and J by 0 bases, leaving 7 bases between them. Germline V gives CDR1 SGHTA, CDR2 FQGNSA. This CDR3 spans 14 amino acids. The CDR3: CASSLNRMNTEAFF. The DNA of the CDR3 is TGTGCCAGCAGCTTAAACAGAATGAACACTGAAGCTTTCTTT.

This chain connects TRBV5-4 to TRBJ1-1; weak D call: TRBD1 (5 bases). This CDR3 spans 17 amino acids. The V end lost 0 bases, the J end lost 1 base, and 16 bases lay between the germline ends. Germline assignment: CDR1 SGHNT and CDR2 YYREEE (reference sequence). The CDR3 DNA follows: TGTGCCAGCAGCTTGGAGTTGGGGCAGGGTGGGAACACTGAAGCTTTCTTT. The encoded protein is CASSLELGQGGNTEAFF.

The chain recombines TRBV24-1 with TRBJ1-2, with 10 positions matching TRBD1. CDR3 length equals 15 residues. J lost 4 bases, V lost 4 bases, and 5 bases had no gene match. From germline, CDR1 is KGHDR and CDR2 SFDVKD. The CDR3 bases are TGTGCCACCAGTGAAGCCGGGACAGGGGTCTATGGCTACACCTTC. It specifies CATSEAGTGVYGYTF.

The V call is TRBV28, the J call TRBJ2-1; the D is unclear. The CDR3 loop spans 16 amino acids. The germline CDR1 and CDR2 sequences are MDHEN and SYDVKM. The V end lost 4 bases, the J end lost 6 bases, and 19 bases lay between the germline ends. CDR3 coding DNA: TGTGCCAGCAGTTCCCTCCAGGCCCAGAATTTCAATGAGCAGTTCTTC. Residues: CASSSLQAQNFNEQFF.

The chain links TRBV28 to TRBJ2-3, with D unresolved. The CDR3 is 11 amino acids. Germline-derived CDR1 and CDR2 are MDHEN and SYDVKM. Between the trimmed V and J ends, which lost 5 bases and 5 bases, there was a span of 5 bases. The CDR3 DNA sequence: TGTGCCAGCAGTCTAGGAGATACGCAGTATTTT. Translation gives CASSLGDTQYF.

The chain has TRBV5-1 and TRBJ1-2; 7 bases fit TRBD1. The CDR3 runs 16 residues. Germline assignment: CDR1 SGHRS and CDR2 YFSETQ. V lost 4 bases, J lost 4 bases, and 13 bases stayed unmatched. This CDR3 is CASSPIDRALVYGYTF. The CDR3 DNA follows: TGCGCCAGCAGCCCAATCGACAGGGCGCTGGTCTATGGCTACACCTTC.

The chain recombines TRBV7-3 with TRBJ1-1; the D is unclear. Germline CDR1 reads SGHTA; CDR2 reads FQGTGA. The CDR3 loop spans 13 amino acids. V was trimmed by 5 bases and J by 4 bases, leaving 11 bases between them. CDR3 loop: CASSRQEGTEAFF. CDR3 bases: TGTGCCAGCAGCCGCCAGGAGGGCACTGAAGCTTTCTTT.

This clone was seen a single time. This chain links TRBV5-1 with TRBJ1-1, with 8 bases that match TRBD1. The CDR3 runs 16 residues. Germline V CDR1 and CDR2: SGHRS, YFSETQ. V shed 0 bases, J shed 5 bases, and the junction held 9 bases outside the gene matches. CDR3: CASSLVFQTGVTEAFF. The CDR3, as DNA: TGCGCCAGCAGCTTGGTTTTTCAGACAGGGGTAACTGAAGCTTTCTTT. The whole variable domain, remainder taken from reference TRBV5-1 and TRBJ1-1, is KAGVTQTPRYLIKTRGQQVTLSCSPISGHRSVSWYQQTPGQGLQFLFEYFSETQRNKGNFPGRFSGRQFSNSRSEMNVSTLELGDSALYLCASSLVFQTGVTEAFFGQGTRLTVV.

V usage is TRBV21-1 and J usage is TRBJ2-7; whether TRBD2, the table's D call, matches the DNA was not checked. TRBV21-1 is marked as a pseudogene. The CDR3 is made up of 14 amino acids. CDR3 sequence: CASSKGVVAGQTSF. The CDR3, as DNA: TGTGCCAGCAGCAAGGGCGTAGTAGCGGGGCAGACTAGTTTC.

The J gene is TRBJ2-1, the V gene TRBV4-3; TRBD2 matches 16 bases. Germline V gene sequence: CDR1 LGHNA, CDR2 YSLEER. Unmatched junction bases numbered 13, after V lost 3 bases and J lost 8 bases. The CDR3 runs 19 residues. CDR3 loop: CASSQGSPGLAGGLHEQFF. The DNA of the CDR3 is TGCGCCAGCAGCCAGGGATCTCCGGGACTAGCGGGAGGGCTTCATGAGCAGTTCTTC.

This chain uses TRBV5-6 with TRBJ2-7; D gene ambiguous. The length of the CDR3 is 13 residues. CDR1 is SGHDT, CDR2 YYEEEE, per germline. The V end lost 0 bases, the J end lost 2 bases, and 6 bases lay between the germline ends. CDR3 loop: CASSLGSPYEQYF. CDR3 sequence (DNA): TGTGCCAGCAGCTTGGGGAGCCCCTACGAGCAGTACTTC.

A few counts support this clone. The chain carries TRBV18 and TRBJ1-2; the match to TRBD1 covers 9 bases. The CDR3 is 15 residues long. From germline, CDR1 is KGHSH and CDR2 LQKENI. With V trimmed by 3 bases and J by 1 base, 3 bases remained unmatched. The CDR3 sequence is CASSPGQGHNYGYTF. CDR3 coding DNA: TGTGCCAGCTCACCGGGACAGGGTCATAACTATGGCTACACCTTC.

This clone occurred many times. The chain carries TRBV6-5 and TRBJ2-1, with TRBD2 matching over 7 bases. The germline V gene has CDR1 MNHEY and CDR2 SVGAGI. J gave up 3 bases and V 7 bases, and 6 bases lay outside the gene matches. The CDR3 totals 14 residues. CDR3 loop: CASIPGDYYNEQFF. In DNA form, the CDR3 reads TGTGCCAGCATTCCCGGGGACTACTACAATGAGCAGTTCTTC.

This chain joins TRBV5-4 and TRBJ2-5, with 11 bases lining up with TRBD2. Trimming at V came to 0 bases and at J to 4 bases, leaving 5 bases not matched to a gene. The CDR3 sequence is 16 residues long. CDR1 SGHNT and CDR2 YYREEE come from the germline V gene (reference sequence). The DNA for the CDR3 is TGTGCCAGCAGCTTGGTGGTAGCGGGAGGGAGAGAGACCCAGTACTTC. It yields the protein CASSLVVAGGRETQYF.

This clone was detected only once. This chain connects TRBV5-1 to TRBJ2-1; D is perhaps TRBD2 (6 bases). Germline CDR1 is SGHRS and CDR2 is YFSETQ. V was pared by 4 bases and J by 6 bases, with 14 bases between. The CDR3 covers 14 residues. CDR3 amino acids: CASSPPGLLNEQFF. CDR3 DNA sequence: TGCGCCAGCAGCCCGCCGGGACTCCTCAATGAGCAGTTCTTC.

This chain links TRBV24-1 with TRBJ2-5; 9 bases fit TRBD2. CDR1 and CDR2 from the germline V gene are KGHDR and SFDVKD. Trimming took 2 bases from V and 4 from J; bases not matched to a gene: 4. The CDR3 has 15 amino acids. The CDR3 DNA reads TGTGCCACCAGTGATTCCAGGACTAGCGCAGAGACCCAGTACTTC. This translates into CATSDSRTSAETQYF.

This clone was recorded only once. V gene TRBV27 combines with J gene TRBJ1-1; 7 nucleotides match TRBD1. Looked up from germline, CDR1 is MNHEY and CDR2 is SMNVEV (reference sequence). J lost 14 bases, V lost 4 bases, and 16 bases had no gene match. CDR3 length: 14 amino acids. The CDR3 nucleotides are TGTGCCAGCAGTTCGAGCGGACAGGTAGGACGTCGGTTCTTT. Protein: CASSSSGQVGRRFF.

V is TRBV11-2 and J is TRBJ1-4; 8 bases map to TRBD1. V was pared by 5 bases and J by 3 bases, with 5 bases of the junction left unmatched. Germline-derived CDR1 and CDR2 are SGHAT and FQNNGV. This CDR3 is built from 15 residues. For the CDR3, the DNA is TGTGCCAGCAGCGTCAGGGGGCAGGCTAATGAAAAACTGTTTTTT. Protein product: CASSVRGQANEKLFF.

The rearrangement links TRBV5-1 to TRBJ2-5; 10 nucleotides align to TRBD1. This CDR3 has 15 residues. CDR1 and CDR2 from the germline V gene are SGHRS and YFSETQ. Germline trimming cut 0 bases from V and 2 bases from J; bases unmatched to any gene: 1. CDR3 region: CASSLGDRGQETQYF. The DNA for the CDR3 is TGCGCCAGCAGCTTGGGGGACAGGGGACAAGAGACCCAGTACTTC.